Below are 20 T cell receptor beta chains sequenced from a single sample in a study of blood T cell repertoires in COVID-19. Some clones are missing from TCRdb's copy, which holds only in-frame ones; the method was immunoSEQ multiplex PCR. The table has around 300,000 clones, around nine tenths seen once. The sample consisted of peripheral blood. All receptors derive from a woman aged 40 to 55 who had recovered from COVID-19.

This clone was seen just once. The chain uses TRBV21-1 and TRBJ1-5; the table's D call TRBD1 went unverified against the DNA. TRBV21-1 is reported as a pseudogene. CDR3 length: 17 amino acids. The CDR3 loop is CASSKVPDRTGNQPQHF. The CDR3 region has the DNA TGTGCCAGCAGCAAAGTCCCGGACAGAACGGGCAATCAGCCCCAGCATTTT.

The CDR3 protein is CAISWEVQETQYF. The CDR3 DNA reads as TGTGCCATCAGTTGGGAGGTCCAAGAGACCCAGTACTTC. The chain carries TRBV10-3 and TRBJ2-5; D possibly corresponds to TRBD2 (6 bases). V was clipped by 5 bases and J by 1 base, with 8 bases between them. Per germline, CDR1 ENHRY and CDR2 SYGVKD. The CDR3 has 13 amino acids.

The chain joins TRBV2 to TRBJ1-4, with 9 bases lining up with TRBD1. CDR1 SNHLY and CDR2 FYNNEI come from the germline V gene. V shed 5 bases, J shed 6 bases, and the junction held 4 bases outside the gene matches. The CDR3 loop spans 14 amino acids. CDR3 in DNA: TGTGCCAGCAGTCAAGACAGGGGGGATGAAAAACTGTTTTTT. Amino acids: CASSQDRGDEKLFF.

The chain has TRBV6-5 and TRBJ2-7; 9 bases are shared with TRBD2. The CDR3 totals 15 residues. The trim removed 4 bases at V and 3 bases at J, leaving 7 bases unmatched. Germline CDR1 MNHEY, CDR2 SVGAGI. Here the CDR3 reads CASSLGLAFIYEQYF. Here the CDR3 DNA reads TGTGCCAGCAGTTTGGGACTAGCATTTATCTACGAGCAGTACTTC.

CDR3: CASRGAGVSTPGNTIYF. CDR3 DNA: TGTGCCAGTAGAGGTGCGGGGGTGTCTACGCCTGGAAACACCATATATTTT. V gene TRBV19 combines with J gene TRBJ1-3; D is perhaps TRBD1 (5 bases). CDR3 length: 17 residues. V was shortened by 6 bases and J by 2 bases, with 20 bases between the two germline ends. Germline V lookup: CDR1 LNHDA, CDR2 SQIVND (reference sequence).

The V gene is TRBV7-2, the J gene TRBJ2-7; 11 bases are a match to TRBD2. J lost 12 bases, V lost 4 bases, and 8 bases had no gene match. This CDR3 comprises 13 residues. Germline values: CDR1 SGHTA, CDR2 FQGNSA. The CDR3 loop is CASSSSGGREMYF. The CDR3 DNA follows: TGTGCCAGCAGCTCTAGCGGGGGGCGGGAAATGTACTTC.

V usage is TRBV19 and J usage is TRBJ2-7, with TRBD1 matching 7 bases. The CDR3 loop spans 13 amino acids. Germline CDR1 and CDR2: LNHDA and SQIVND (reference sequence). V dropped 5 bases and J dropped 6; count of bases not matched to a gene: 7. CDR3 sequence: CASSVGGAAEQYF. Written as DNA, the CDR3 is TGTGCCAGTAGTGTAGGGGGCGCGGCCGAGCAGTACTTC.

The V gene is TRBV27, the J gene TRBJ1-5; 9 bases are a match to TRBD1. The ends lost 1 base at V and 4 bases at J; junction bases unmatched: 8. Germline assignment: CDR1 MNHEY and CDR2 SMNVEV (reference sequence). This CDR3 is 17 amino acids long. The chain's CDR3 is CASSLYFPTGGNQPQHF. DNA for the CDR3: TGTGCCAGCAGTTTATATTTCCCGACAGGGGGGAATCAGCCCCAGCATTTT.

V usage is TRBV5-1 and J usage is TRBJ2-7, with TRBD1 matching 9 bases. CDR3 length: 17 residues. The V gene's germline CDR1 is SGHRS and CDR2 YFSETQ. Trimming at V came to 5 bases and at J to 2 bases, leaving 14 bases not matched to a gene. CDR3 residues: CASSLSTGQGVPYEQYF. The DNA for the CDR3 is TGCGCCAGCAGTCTGAGTACGGGACAGGGCGTTCCCTACGAGCAGTACTTC. The full variable domain, rest sourced from reference TRBV5-1 and TRBJ2-7, is KAGVTQTPRYLIKTRGQQVTLSCSPISGHRSVSWYQQTPGQGLQFLFEYFSETQRNKGNFPGRFSGRQFSNSRSEMNVSTLELGDSALYLCASSLSTGQGVPYEQYFGPGTRLTVT.

Only one count was recorded for this clone. V is TRBV7-9 and J is TRBJ2-1; TRBD2 matches 9 bases. Germline V lookup: CDR1 SEHNR, CDR2 FQNEAQ (reference sequence). After removal of 5 bases from V and 5 bases from J, the junction contained 7 bases not matched to a gene. This CDR3 has 15 residues. CDR3 nucleotide sequence: TGTGCCAGCAGCGGGGAACTAGCGGGCCACAATGAGCAGTTCTTC. Amino acid sequence: CASSGELAGHNEQFF.

The CDR3 DNA follows: TGTGCCAGCAGCTTAGACCCAACTACTAGGGAGCAAGGCCATGAGCAGTTCTTC. The encoded protein is CASSLDPTTREQGHEQFF. The chain links TRBV7-3 to TRBJ2-1, with D possibly being TRBD2 (5 bases). V lost 2 bases and J 8 bases, leaving 25 bases between the germline ends. The CDR3 loop spans 18 amino acids. Germline V gene data show CDR1 as SGHTA and CDR2 as FQGTGA.

V is TRBV25-1 and J is TRBJ2-7; D remains unclear. The CDR3 totals 11 residues. The germline gives CDR1 MGHDK, CDR2 SYGVNS. V was cut by 5 bases and J by 2 bases, with 4 bases left in between. For the CDR3, the DNA is TGTGCCAGCAGTCAAACCTACGAGCAGTACTTC. Translating it yields CASSQTYEQYF.

V is TRBV7-3 and J is TRBJ2-2, with 7 bases that match TRBD1. Unmatched junction bases numbered 8, after V lost 5 bases and J lost 2 bases. CDR3 size: 16 residues. Germline CDR1 SGHTA, CDR2 FQGTGA. CDR3 sequence: CASSPHGTDNTGELFF. Written as DNA, the CDR3 is TGTGCCAGCAGCCCCCATGGGACAGATAACACCGGGGAGCTGTTTTTT.

This clone was observed a single time. V usage is TRBV19 and J usage is TRBJ1-1; D is ambiguous. Trimming removed 1 base from V and 1 base from J, with 4 bases in between. CDR1 is LNHDA, CDR2 SQIVND, per germline (reference sequence). CDR3 length equals 13 residues. The DNA for the CDR3 is TGTGCCAGTAGTATAGCCCAGAACACTGAAGCTTTCTTT. Its protein is CASSIAQNTEAFF.

The V and J genes are TRBV6-5 and TRBJ1-5, with D perhaps TRBD1 (6 bases). The CDR3 is 14 amino acids. Germline CDR1 and CDR2: MNHEY and SVGAGI. V was cut by 5 bases and J by 4 bases, with 12 bases left in between. In DNA, the CDR3 is TGTGCCAGCAGTCTACGGGACATAAATCAGCCCCAGCATTTT. It yields the protein CASSLRDINQPQHF.

The rearrangement links TRBV28 to TRBJ2-3, with 8 bases fitting TRBD2. CDR1 and CDR2 from the germline V gene are MDHEN and SYDVKM. J was trimmed by 3 bases and V by 6 bases; bases with no gene match: 11. The CDR3 loop spans 16 amino acids. CDR3 sequence (DNA): TGTGCCAGCAGCCCCCATTCCGGACTAGCTACAGATACGCAGTATTTT. Amino acids: CASSPHSGLATDTQYF. Full variable domain (remainder filled in from reference TRBV28 and TRBJ2-3): DVKVTQSSRYLVKRTGEKVFLECVQDMDHENMFWYRQDPGLGLRLIYFSYDVKMKEKGDIPEGYSVSREKKERFSLILESASTNQTSMYLCASSPHSGLATDTQYFGPGTRLTVL.

This clone was recorded a few times. This chain joins TRBV7-9 and TRBJ1-2; D unclear. V lost 1 base and J lost 1, with 16 bases in between. This CDR3 region has 17 residues. Germline V gives CDR1 SEHNR, CDR2 FQNEAQ (reference sequence). The CDR3 loop reads CASSLGVSGDLNYGYTF. The DNA for the CDR3 is TGTGCCAGCAGCTTAGGAGTCTCGGGAGACCTTAACTATGGCTACACCTTC.

This sequence joins TRBV25-1 and TRBJ2-7; D is undetermined. Trimming left V 6 bases short and J 2 bases short, with 8 bases between. The CDR3 has 12 residues. Germline loops: CDR1 MGHDK, CDR2 SYGVNS. This chain's CDR3 is CASRGLTYEQYF. In nucleotides, the CDR3 is TGTGCCAGCAGGGGCCTAACCTACGAGCAGTACTTC.

The chain is built from TRBV2 and TRBJ2-2; TRBD1 aligns across 9 bases. V shed 8 bases and J 6 bases; nucleotides not matched to a gene: 10. The CDR3 has 15 amino acids. Germline CDR1 reads SNHLY; CDR2 reads FYNNEI. The CDR3 nucleotides read TGTGCCAGCGGAAAAGGACAGGGGATATCCGGGGAGCTGTTTTTT. The encoded protein is CASGKGQGISGELFF.

The gene calls are TRBV18 and TRBJ2-3; 10 positions match TRBD2. Germline values: CDR1 KGHSH, CDR2 LQKENI. J lost 7 bases, V lost 3 bases, and 7 bases had no gene match. The length of the CDR3 is 15 residues. The CDR3 protein is CASSPPSGSWYTQYF. The CDR3 DNA follows: TGTGCCAGCTCACCGCCTAGCGGGAGTTGGTATACGCAGTATTTT.